In its sample, the clone carrying this T cell receptor (beta chain) was seen a few times. Its antigen is undetermined. This entry is derived from a study of post-analysis software for immune sequencing data. Study-wide results and limits: When compared against controls, multiple sclerosis patients showed significantly lower normalized Chao1 diversity. Samples made in the same batch grouped tightly together by F measure.

Libraries were made from TCR beta cDNA, and they carried unique molecular identifiers. TCRdb re-derived calls from the PCR reads in MiXCR, one entry per CDR3 protein. This sample has roughly 800,000 distinct CDR3 sequences, with 25% to 30% found just once. The source material was blood. The clonotype originates from a girl between 10 and 17 years old with multiple sclerosis.

The CDR3 sequence is CASSPRVVLNSPLHF. The DNA for the CDR3 is TGTGCCAGCAGCCCCAGGGTGGTACTGAATTCACCCCTCCACTTT. The chain employs TRBV7-2 and TRBJ1-6; D may be TRBD1 (5 bases). Trimming cost V 5 bases and J 7 bases, with 15 bases left between them. Germline V CDR1 and CDR2: SGHTA, FQGNSA. This CDR3 contains 15 residues.